The present entry profiles one T cell receptor (beta chain) with its context. In the original workflow: Estimation of nucleated cell counts relied on the amplification of reference gene primers. Clones were read by immunoSEQ multiplex PCR, and TCRdb kept only the in-frame ones, dropping some. The V and J calls and clone size come from that table; D and trimming were worked out from the DNA. The table lists more than 80,000 clones, 86% of them singletons. This entry comes from a study of blood T cell repertoires in COVID-19. On the study more broadly: PBMCs, B-cell-depleted T cells, or T cells provided the cDNA or gDNA that made up the material.

The V and J ends lost 1 base and 10 bases respectively, with 15 bases between them. The CDR3 loop spans 15 amino acids. Germline assignment: CDR1 SGHRS and CDR2 YFSETQ. The sequence derives from a man aged 50 or older with active COVID-19. Sequencing was carried out using peripheral blood. This sequence joins TRBV5-1 and TRBJ1-6; the D gene is possibly TRBD1 (6 bases). For the CDR3, the DNA is TGCGCCAGCAGCTTGTCCGGGACATTTGGCTCACCCCTCCACTTT. Protein: CASSLSGTFGSPLHF.